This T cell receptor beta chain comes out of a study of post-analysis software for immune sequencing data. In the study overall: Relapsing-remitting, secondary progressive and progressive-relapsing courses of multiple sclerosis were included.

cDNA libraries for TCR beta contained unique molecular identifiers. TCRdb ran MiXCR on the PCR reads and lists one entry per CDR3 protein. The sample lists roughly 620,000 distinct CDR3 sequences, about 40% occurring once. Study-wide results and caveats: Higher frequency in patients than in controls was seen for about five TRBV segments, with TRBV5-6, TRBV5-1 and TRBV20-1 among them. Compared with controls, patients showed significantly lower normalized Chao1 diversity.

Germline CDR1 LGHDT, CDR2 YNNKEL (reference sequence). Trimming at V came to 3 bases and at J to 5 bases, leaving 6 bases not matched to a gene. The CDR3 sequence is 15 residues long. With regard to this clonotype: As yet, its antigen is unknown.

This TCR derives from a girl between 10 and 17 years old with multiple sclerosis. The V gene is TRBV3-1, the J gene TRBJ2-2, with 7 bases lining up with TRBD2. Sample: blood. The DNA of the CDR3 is TGTGCCAGCAGCCAGGCAGGGACTACAACCGGGGAGCTGTTTTTT. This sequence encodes CASSQAGTTTGELFF. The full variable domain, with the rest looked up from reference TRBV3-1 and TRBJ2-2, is DTAVSQTPKYLVTQMGNDKSIKCEQNLGHDTMYWYKQDSKKFLKIMFSYNNKELIINETVPNRFSPKSPDKAHLNLHINSLELGDSAVYFCASSQAGTTTGELFFGEGSRLTVL.